The rows below give T cell receptor beta chains drawn from one sample of a study of OX40 agonist ivuxolimab in advanced cancers. Method: immunoSEQ multiplex PCR; TCRdb's copy keeps in-frame clones and lacks some. Altogether around 68,000 clones are present, 86% being singletons, with the ten largest covering roughly 2%. The specimen comprised CD4+ or CD8+ T cells sorted from blood, sampled in a trial of the OX40 agonist ivuxolimab. These receptors were collected from an adult with an advanced solid tumor such as melanoma, head and neck, liver or kidney cancer. Each CDR3 is given without its conserved first and last residue.

j_gene: TRBJ2-5
v_gene: TRBV7-2
CDR3aa: ASRPPGQGLLY

j_gene: TRBJ1-5
v_gene: TRBV11-2
CDR3aa: ASSLDRVGQPQH

j_gene: TRBJ2-5
v_gene: TRBV5-4
CDR3aa: ASSLGVGQETQY

j_gene: TRBJ1-5
v_gene: TRBV7-9
CDR3aa: ASSLVGRNQPQH

j_gene: TRBJ2-1
v_gene: TRBV20-1
CDR3aa: SATRNEQF

j_gene: TRBJ2-1
v_gene: TRBV5-6
CDR3aa: ASSSSGGPNNEQF

j_gene: TRBJ2-3
v_gene: TRBV4-3
CDR3aa: ASSLDPRGDTQY

j_gene: TRBJ2-7
v_gene: TRBV7-6
CDR3aa: ASSLGPQGNEQY

j_gene: TRBJ1-5
v_gene: TRBV5-1
CDR3aa: ASSLRGNQPQH

j_gene: TRBJ2-3
v_gene: TRBV12-5
CDR3aa: ASGLAQSFNTDTQY

j_gene: TRBJ1-4
v_gene: TRBV30
CDR3aa: AWMDRAWDEKLF

j_gene: TRBJ2-7
v_gene: TRBV7-9
CDR3aa: ASSSAPQEQY

j_gene: TRBJ2-5
v_gene: TRBV5-1
CDR3aa: ASSLGTGPQETQY

j_gene: TRBJ2-1
v_gene: TRBV6-4
CDR3aa: ASSALMGSYNEQF

j_gene: TRBJ2-7
v_gene: TRBV11-2
CDR3aa: ASSRRSSYEQY

j_gene: TRBJ2-1
v_gene: TRBV7-8
CDR3aa: ASSLRRGTRSSYNEQF

j_gene: TRBJ1-1
v_gene: TRBV27
CDR3aa: ASGFQRGTEAF

j_gene: TRBJ2-7
v_gene: TRBV28
CDR3aa: ASIKGGGIPYEQY

j_gene: TRBJ2-3
v_gene: TRBV6-5
CDR3aa: ASSGGTDTQY

j_gene: TRBJ1-4
v_gene: TRBV7-6
CDR3aa: ASSLAGGANEKLF

j_gene: TRBJ2-1
v_gene: TRBV6-1
CDR3aa: ASKSGRGDEQF

j_gene: TRBJ1-1
v_gene: TRBV5-1
CDR3aa: ASSLGQGNRNTEAF

j_gene: TRBJ2-7
v_gene: TRBV9
CDR3aa: ASSVDEYPYEQY

j_gene: TRBJ1-1
v_gene: TRBV6-5
CDR3aa: ASSGGTDYTEAF

j_gene: TRBJ2-7
v_gene: TRBV21-1
CDR3aa: ASSPSWTGTLFYEQY

j_gene: TRBJ2-7
v_gene: TRBV18
CDR3aa: ASSQAAGEQY

j_gene: TRBJ1-1
v_gene: TRBV4-2
CDR3aa: ASSQGMFYMNTEAF

j_gene: TRBJ2-7
v_gene: TRBV4-2
CDR3aa: ASSLRQGYEQY

j_gene: TRBJ1-4
v_gene: TRBV4-1
CDR3aa: ASSLRGGEREKLF

j_gene: TRBJ2-7
v_gene: TRBV6-6
CDR3aa: ASGLTGYEQY

j_gene: TRBJ1-1
v_gene: TRBV28
CDR3aa: ASSGLYEGTEAF